This T cell receptor (beta chain) was captured by sequencing in a study of blood T cells in healthy people across ages. The V and J ends lost 4 bases and 5 bases, in that order; junction bases with no gene match: 5. The CDR3 consists of 14 residues. CDR1 and CDR2 from the germline V gene are SGHTA and FQGNSA. A second 7 to 11 cycle PCR used barcoded and J-beta primers. Using its own MiXCR run on the 5' RACE reads, TCRdb lists one record per CDR3 protein. The sample carries approximately 1,700,000 distinct CDR3 sequences, around 42% recorded once. This clonotype has a handful of counts. The sequence was collected from a human donor in good health. Input material: blood. The chain employs TRBV7-2 and TRBJ2-7; 10 bases are a match to TRBD2. The CDR3 DNA is TGTGCCAGCAGCTCGAGCGGGGGGGCCAACGAGCAGTACTTC. It yields the protein CASSSSGGANEQYF.